A single sample is the source of the 9 T cell receptor beta chains below, sequenced in a study of human versus mouse CDR3 diversity and MHC coevolution. Sequencing used immunoSEQ multiplex PCR; TCRdb keeps in-frame clones, though not all of them. The data contain tens of thousands of clones, 92% of them singletons. The specimen sequenced was naive CD4+ T cells from blood. The subset: CD45RO-negative CD62L-positive naive CD4 T cells. The source of these receptors is a person aged 25 to 69 in good health.

In its sample, this clone was seen a few times. This chain joins TRBV5-8 and TRBJ1-4; 9 nucleotides match TRBD1. Germline V gene sequence: CDR1 SGHTS, CDR2 YDEGEE. This CDR3 spans 14 amino acids. Unmatched junction bases numbered 2, after V lost 4 bases and J lost 4 bases. The CDR3 region has the DNA TGTGCCAGCAGCCTGGGACAGGGTAATGAAAAACTGTTTTTT. This sequence encodes CASSLGQGNEKLFF.

This clone showed up just once. The rearrangement links TRBV7-7 to TRBJ1-2, with D uncertain. The ends were cut back, 5 bases at V and 0 bases at J, with 10 bases in the middle. Germline V lookup: CDR1 SSHAT, CDR2 FNYEAQ (reference sequence). This CDR3 is 14 amino acids long. CDR3 nucleotides: TGTGCCAGCAGCCCACTTCTAGCTAACTATGGCTACACCTTC. Translated, it gives CASSPLLANYGYTF.

The chain joins TRBV7-6 to TRBJ2-1; TRBD2 matches at 11 bases. Trimming cost V 1 base and J 3 bases; bases outside gene matches: 8. The CDR3 runs 18 residues. Germline-derived CDR1 and CDR2 are SGHVS and FNYEAQ. In DNA, the CDR3 is TGTGCCAGCAGCTTAGAGGAGGCTAGCGGGAGGTACTACAATGAGCAGTTCTTC. Protein: CASSLEEASGRYYNEQFF.

The V gene is TRBV9, the J gene TRBJ2-1; 7 nucleotides match TRBD1. CDR3 size: 16 residues. V lost 0 bases, J lost 4 bases, and 7 bases stayed unmatched. Germline CDR1 reads SGDLS; CDR2 reads YYNGEE. The CDR3 DNA sequence: TGTGCCAGCAGCGTAGGTCAGGGGGTAGAGTACAATGAGCAGTTCTTC. As protein: CASSVGQGVEYNEQFF.

The chain recombines TRBV7-9 with TRBJ2-2, with D tentatively TRBD1 (6 bases). Germline assignment: CDR1 SEHNR and CDR2 FQNEAQ (reference sequence). Trimming cost V 4 bases and J 7 bases, with 10 bases left between them. This CDR3 spans 13 amino acids. DNA for the CDR3: TGTGCCAGCAGCTCCCAGGGGATCGGGGAGCTGTTTTTT. Translation: CASSSQGIGELFF.

V and J are TRBV28 and TRBJ1-2; D call uncertain. The CDR3 has 12 residues. V lost 3 bases and J lost 13, with 15 bases in between. Germline V gene sequence: CDR1 MDHEN, CDR2 SYDVKM. CDR3 loop: CASSFLPGSLTF. CDR3 in DNA: TGTGCCAGCAGTTTTCTCCCCGGGTCGCTCACCTTC.

CDR3 region: CAWSPGGGYEQYF. For the CDR3, the DNA is TGTGCCTGGAGTCCTGGGGGGGGCTACGAGCAGTACTTC. This chain uses TRBV30 with TRBJ2-7; TRBD2 matches 7 bases. J gave up 3 bases and V 2 bases, and 4 bases lay outside the gene matches. The CDR3 runs 13 residues. Germline values: CDR1 GTSNPN, CDR2 SVGIG (reference sequence).

The CDR3 here is CASSERGGLAGETYEQYF. The CDR3 region has the DNA TGTGCCAGCAGTGAGCGGGGAGGACTAGCGGGAGAAACTTACGAGCAGTACTTC. V and J are TRBV6-1 and TRBJ2-7, with TRBD2 matching over 13 bases. With V trimmed by 3 bases and J by 4 bases, 12 bases remained unmatched. Germline V lookup: CDR1 MNHNS, CDR2 SASEGT. This CDR3 spans 18 amino acids.

V and J are TRBV2 and TRBJ2-1, with 12 bases that match TRBD2. Germline CDR1 reads SNHLY; CDR2 reads FYNNEI. After removal of 7 bases from V and 10 bases from J, the junction contained 11 bases not matched to a gene. This CDR3 has 15 residues. CDR3 sequence (DNA): TGTGCCAGCAAGGTGGAGACTAGCGGGAGCAGCGAGCAGTTCTTC. It specifies CASKVETSGSSEQFF.